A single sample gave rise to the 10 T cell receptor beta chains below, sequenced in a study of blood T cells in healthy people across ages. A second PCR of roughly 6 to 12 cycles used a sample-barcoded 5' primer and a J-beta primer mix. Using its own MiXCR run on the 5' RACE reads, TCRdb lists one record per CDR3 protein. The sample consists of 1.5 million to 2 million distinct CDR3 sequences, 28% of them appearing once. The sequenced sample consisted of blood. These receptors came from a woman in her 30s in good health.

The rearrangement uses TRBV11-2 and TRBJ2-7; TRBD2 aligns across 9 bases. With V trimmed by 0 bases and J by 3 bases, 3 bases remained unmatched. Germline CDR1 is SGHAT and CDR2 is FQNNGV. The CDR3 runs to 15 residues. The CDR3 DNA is TGTGCCAGCAGCTTAGACTCTAGCGGGGTCTACGAGCAGTACTTC. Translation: CASSLDSSGVYEQYF. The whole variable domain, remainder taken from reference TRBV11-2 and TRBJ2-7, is EAGVAQSPRYKIIEKRQSVAFWCNPISGHATLYWYQQILGQGPKLLIQFQNNGVVDDSQLPKDRFSAERLKGVDSTLKIQPAKLEDSAVYLCASSLDSSGVYEQYFGPGTRLTVT.

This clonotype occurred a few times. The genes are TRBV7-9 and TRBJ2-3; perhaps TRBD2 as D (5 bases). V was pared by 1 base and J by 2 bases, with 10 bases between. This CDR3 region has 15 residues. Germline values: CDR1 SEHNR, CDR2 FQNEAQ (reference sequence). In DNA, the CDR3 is TGTGCCAGCAGCTTAGGTCCGGGAAACACAGATACGCAGTATTTT. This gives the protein CASSLGPGNTDTQYF.

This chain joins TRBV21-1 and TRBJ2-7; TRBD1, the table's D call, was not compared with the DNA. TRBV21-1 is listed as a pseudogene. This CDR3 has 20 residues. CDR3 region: CASSKGTGGGERNCTYEQYF. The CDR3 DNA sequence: TGTGCCAGCAGCAAAGGGACAGGGGGCGGCGAGCGCAATTGCACCTACGAGCAGTACTTC.

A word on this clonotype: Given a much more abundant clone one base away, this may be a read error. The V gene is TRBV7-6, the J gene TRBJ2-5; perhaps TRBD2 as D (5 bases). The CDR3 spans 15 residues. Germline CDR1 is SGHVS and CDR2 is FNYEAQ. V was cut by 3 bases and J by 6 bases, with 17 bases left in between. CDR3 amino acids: CASSFPDSGGKTQYF. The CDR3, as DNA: TGTGCCAGCAGCTTCCCGGACTCCGGAGGAAAGACCCAGTACTTC.

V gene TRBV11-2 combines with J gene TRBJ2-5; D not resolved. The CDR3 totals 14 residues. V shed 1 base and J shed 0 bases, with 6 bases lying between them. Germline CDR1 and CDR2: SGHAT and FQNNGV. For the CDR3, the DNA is TGTGCCAGCAGCTTAGGACCGCACCAAGAGACCCAGTACTTC. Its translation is CASSLGPHQETQYF.

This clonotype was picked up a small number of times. The CDR3 nucleotides read TGTGCCAGCCGGCCGGGAGGGGGCGAGGGCTACACCTTC. Translation: CASRPGGGEGYTF. The V gene is TRBV27, the J gene TRBJ1-2; 7 nucleotides line up with TRBD1. CDR1 and CDR2 (germline): MNHEY, SMNVEV (reference sequence). This CDR3 has 13 residues. Unmatched junction bases numbered 11, after V lost 8 bases and J lost 8 bases.

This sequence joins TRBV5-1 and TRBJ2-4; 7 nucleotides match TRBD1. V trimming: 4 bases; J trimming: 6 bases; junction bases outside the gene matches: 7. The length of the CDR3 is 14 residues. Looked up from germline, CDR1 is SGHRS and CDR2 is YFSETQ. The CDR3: CASSPPQGSNIQYF. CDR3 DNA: TGCGCCAGCAGCCCCCCACAGGGGTCAAACATTCAGTACTTC.

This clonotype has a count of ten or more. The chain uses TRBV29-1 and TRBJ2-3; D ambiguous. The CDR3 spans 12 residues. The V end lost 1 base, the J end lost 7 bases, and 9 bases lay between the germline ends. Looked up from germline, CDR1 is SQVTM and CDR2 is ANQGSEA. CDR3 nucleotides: TGCAGCGTTGAAGCCCCTGGAAATACGCAGTATTTT. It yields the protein CSVEAPGNTQYF.

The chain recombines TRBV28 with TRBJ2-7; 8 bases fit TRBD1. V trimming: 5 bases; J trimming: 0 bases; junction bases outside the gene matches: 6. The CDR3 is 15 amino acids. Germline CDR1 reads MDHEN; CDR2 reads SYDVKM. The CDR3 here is CASSRRTGFSYEQYF. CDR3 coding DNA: TGTGCCAGCAGTCGCCGGACAGGGTTCTCCTACGAGCAGTACTTC.

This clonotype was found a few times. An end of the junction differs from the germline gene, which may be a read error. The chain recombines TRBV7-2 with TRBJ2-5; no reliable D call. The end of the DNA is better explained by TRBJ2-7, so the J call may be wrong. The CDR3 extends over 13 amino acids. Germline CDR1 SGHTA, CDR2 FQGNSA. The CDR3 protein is CPSSFQARYEQYF. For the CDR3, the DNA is TGTCCCAGCAGCTTCCAGGCCCGCTACGAGCAGTACTTC.